This paragraph covers one TCR beta chain sequence. This sample is drawn from a study of cytotoxic CD8 clonotypes in ibrutinib-treated CLL. Turning to the study itself: Samples yielded averages of approximately 260,000 productive templates and over 90,000 productive rearrangements.

Sequencing was performed with immunoSEQ multiplex PCR; in TCRdb, only in-frame clones are kept and a portion is missing. The table has around 140,000 clones, around 76% seen once; the top ten hold roughly 4.7%. The V gene end was trimmed by 5 bases and the J gene end by 6 bases; junction bases not matched to a gene: 6. Germline V gives CDR1 SGHTA, CDR2 FQGTGA. The CDR3 runs 14 residues. The material sequenced was PBMCs, taken after 24 months of ibrutinib treatment. This clonotype originated in a human donor with chronic lymphocytic leukemia. V is TRBV7-3 and J is TRBJ2-3, with TRBD2 identical over 9 bases. The CDR3 bases are TGTGCCAGCAGCCTAGGGACTAGCTGGGATACGCAGTATTTT. Protein: CASSLGTSWDTQYF.